The sequence of this T cell receptor (beta chain) was determined in a study of cytomegalovirus exposure and HLA in healthy donors. Study background: Drawn from HLA-typed donors, approximately 86 million unique TCRs were held in an early data release.

As regards this clone: Its antigen is currently unknown.

The PCR was carried out with 60 Vbeta primers and 13 Jbeta primers. Only in-frame clones appear in the TCRdb table, and some are missing; sequencing was by immunoSEQ multiplex PCR. This sample's table has 150,000 to 200,000 clones. Broader study findings: Clonal expansion was found to be greater in HLA-associated TCR beta chains than in equally common others in a later analysis. Reportedly, diagnosis of cytomegalovirus status by the classifier showed high specificity and sensitivity. The majority of TCR sequences were rare, yet some public TCRs appeared in many donors.

The CDR3 has 16 residues. CDR1 ENHRY and CDR2 SYGVKD come from the germline V gene. Trimming stripped 0 bases from V and 4 bases from J, with 14 bases between. The TCR comes from a young woman in good health and CMV-seropositive. The V call is TRBV10-3, the J call TRBJ2-3; possibly TRBD2 for D (6 bases). Sequenced sample: PBMCs. The CDR3 spells CAISESMVGSADTQYF. As DNA, the CDR3 is TGTGCCATCAGTGAGTCGATGGTCGGGAGTGCAGATACGCAGTATTTT.